The 29 T cell receptor beta chains presented below share a single source sample, sequenced in a study of CD8 T cells in Susac syndrome. Random hexamers served to reverse transcribe about 0.5 to 1 ug RNA. From the immunoSEQ multiplex PCR reads, TCRdb called clonotypes with MiXCR, one entry per CDR3 protein. This table holds 130,000 to 150,000 distinct CDR3 sequences, approximately 95% found once. The source material was CD8+ T cells from PBMCs. The receptors originated from a human donor in good health.

The chain is built from TRBV29-1 and TRBJ2-1; no definite D call. This CDR3 has 13 residues. Germline-derived CDR1 and CDR2 are SQVTM and ANQGSEA. The V end was cut by 4 bases, the J end by 2 bases, with 9 bases between. DNA for the CDR3: TGCAGCGTTGTTAGTGGAACCTACAATGAGCAGTTCTTC. This sequence encodes CSVVSGTYNEQFF.

The chain is built from TRBV27 and TRBJ2-7; 7 nucleotides agree with TRBD2. With V trimmed by 7 bases and J by 3 bases, 18 bases remained unmatched. CDR3 length equals 17 residues. CDR1 and CDR2 from the germline V gene are MNHEY and SMNVEV (reference sequence). CDR3 nucleotides: TGTGCCAGCAAATACGACCGGCGGAAGACTAGCCGCTACGAGCAGTACTTC. It yields the protein CASKYDRRKTSRYEQYF.

This chain links TRBV9 with TRBJ2-1; perhaps TRBD1 as D (7 bases). CDR1 is SGDLS, CDR2 YYNGEE, per germline. This CDR3 is 13 amino acids long. V gave up 4 bases and J gave up 9 bases, with 14 bases separating them. This chain's CDR3 is CASSQGGYLEQFF. As DNA, the CDR3 is TGTGCCAGCAGCCAGGGGGGTTATCTTGAGCAGTTCTTC.

The chain combines TRBV6-2 or TRBV6-3 with TRBJ2-7, with D possibly TRBD2 on 5 matching bases. Germline V gives CDR1 MNHEY, CDR2 SVGEGT. The V and J ends lost 6 bases and 1 base respectively, with 10 bases between them. The length of the CDR3 is 13 residues. For the CDR3, the DNA is TGTGCCAGCAGAACAGCGGATTCCTACGAGCAGTACTTC. It codes for CASRTADSYEQYF.

CDR3 sequence (DNA): TGTGCCAGCAGTGATAAGGGGACCGAGCAGTACTTC. Translating gives CASSDKGTEQYF. The rearrangement joins TRBV25-1 to TRBJ2-7; tentatively, D is TRBD1 or TRBD2 (5 bases each). With 3 bases removed from V and 6 bases from J, the gap between germline ends came to 9 bases. The CDR3 has 12 residues. Per germline, CDR1 MGHDK and CDR2 SYGVNS.

The V and J genes are TRBV7-9 and TRBJ2-1; 7 bases map to TRBD1. Germline CDR1 and CDR2: SEHNR and FQNEAQ (reference sequence). The CDR3 is 15 amino acids. The V gene end was trimmed by 5 bases and the J gene end by 4 bases; junction bases not matched to a gene: 8. CDR3 DNA sequence: TGTGCCAGCAGCGCCAGGGGGAAAACTTACAATGAGCAGTTCTTC. It specifies CASSARGKTYNEQFF.

The chain employs TRBV7-9 and TRBJ2-1; possibly TRBD1 for D (5 bases). The germline CDR1 and CDR2 sequences are SEHNR and FQNEAQ (reference sequence). The CDR3 sequence is 15 residues long. The V end lost 7 bases, the J end lost 1 base, and 14 bases lay between the germline ends. For the CDR3, the DNA is TGTGCCAGCAAACCCCCAGGGCGATCCTACAATGAGCAGTTCTTC. It translates to CASKPPGRSYNEQFF.

This chain's CDR3 is CSARVVQYNEQFF. DNA of the CDR3: TGCAGTGCTAGAGTGGTACAGTACAATGAGCAGTTCTTC. The rearrangement links TRBV20-1 to TRBJ2-1; D is ambiguous. Trimming removed 1 base at V and 4 bases at J, with 8 bases between. This CDR3 comprises 13 residues. The germline CDR1 and CDR2 sequences are DFQATT and SNEGSKA (reference sequence).

The chain employs TRBV29-1 and TRBJ2-7; 10 positions match TRBD2. In germline, CDR1 is SQVTM, CDR2 ANQGSEA. The CDR3 sequence is 13 residues long. With 2 bases clipped from V and 2 bases from J, the junction kept 0 bases outside the gene matches. The CDR3 reads CSVELAGAYEQYF. In DNA form, the CDR3 reads TGCAGCGTTGAACTAGCGGGGGCCTACGAGCAGTACTTC.

CDR3 residues: CASSFPRYQETQYF. In DNA form, the CDR3 reads TGTGCCAGCAGTTTTCCCCGCTACCAAGAGACCCAGTACTTC. This sequence joins TRBV28 and TRBJ2-5; D gene uncertain. The ends were cut back, 3 bases at V and 0 bases at J, with 8 bases in the middle. Germline-derived CDR1 and CDR2 are MDHEN and SYDVKM. This CDR3 has 14 residues.

The chain couples TRBV29-1 to TRBJ2-1; 8 nucleotides line up with TRBD1. Germline V gene data show CDR1 as SQVTM and CDR2 as ANQGSEA. The CDR3 runs to 10 residues. V trimming: 3 bases; J trimming: 14 bases; junction bases outside the gene matches: 3. Here the CDR3 DNA reads TGCAGCGTTGACCCGGACAGGGAGTTCTTC. Residues: CSVDPDREFF.

This clonotype appeared once. This chain uses TRBV27 with TRBJ2-7; TRBD2 matches at 11 bases. In germline, CDR1 is MNHEY, CDR2 SMNVEV (reference sequence). The CDR3 is made up of 14 amino acids. J lost 3 bases, V lost 8 bases, and 6 bases had no gene match. The DNA for the CDR3 is TGTGCCAGCGGAACCGGGACTAGCGGCTACGAGCAGTACTTC. It codes for CASGTGTSGYEQYF.

In its sample, this clonotype was seen a few times. The gene calls are TRBV7-8 and TRBJ1-2; D gene uncertain. The V and J ends lost 3 bases and 2 bases respectively, with 4 bases between them. Germline lookup yields CDR1 SGHVS and CDR2 FQNEAQ. This CDR3 is 12 amino acids long. The DNA for the CDR3 is TGTGCCAGCAGCTTGACAAACTATGGCTACACCTTC. Encoded protein: CASSLTNYGYTF.

The chain's CDR3 is CSVVGGIQETQYF. In nucleotides, the CDR3 is TGCAGCGTTGTTGGCGGGATCCAAGAGACCCAGTACTTC. The chain uses TRBV29-1 and TRBJ2-5; a weak D match, TRBD2 (6 bases). CDR3 length equals 13 residues. Germline V lookup: CDR1 SQVTM, CDR2 ANQGSEA. Trimming stripped 4 bases from V and 1 base from J, with 10 bases between.

This clonotype was picked up one time. The V call is TRBV6-5, the J call TRBJ2-2; unclear D gene. The CDR3 length is 15 residues. Germline V gives CDR1 MNHEY, CDR2 SVGAGI. The V and J ends lost 2 bases and 0 bases respectively, with 7 bases between them. The CDR3 bases are TGTGCCAGCAGTTACCAGGAGCCGAACACCGGGGAGCTGTTTTTT. It yields the protein CASSYQEPNTGELFF.

V and J are TRBV7-8 and TRBJ2-5, with D possibly being TRBD1 (5 bases). The germline CDR1 and CDR2 sequences are SGHVS and FQNEAQ. The V gene lost 1 base and the J gene lost 5 bases, with 14 bases spanning the gap. The CDR3 contains 15 residues. CDR3 bases: TGTGCCAGCAGCTTAGATGTCAGGGTCTCTGAGACCCAGTACTTC. It encodes CASSLDVRVSETQYF. Drawing the rest from reference TRBV7-8 and TRBJ2-5, the complete variable domain is GAGVSQSPRYKVAKRGQDVALRCDPISGHVSLFWYQQALGQGPEFLTYFQNEAQLDKSGLPSDRFFAERPEGSVSTLKIQRTQQEDSAVYLCASSLDVRVSETQYFGPGTRLLVL.

V gene TRBV5-1 combines with J gene TRBJ2-1; 13 nucleotides match TRBD2. CDR3 length: 13 residues. Trimming removed 10 bases from V and 9 bases from J; junction bases left unmatched: 7. Germline V gives CDR1 SGHRS, CDR2 YFSETQ. This CDR3 reads CASPGLAGSEQFF. Written as DNA, the CDR3 is TGCGCCTCCCCGGGACTAGCGGGATCTGAGCAGTTCTTC.

The chain joins TRBV20-1 to TRBJ1-5, with a possible D match to TRBD1 (5 bases). Germline CDR1 and CDR2: DFQATT and SNEGSKA (reference sequence). V lost 2 bases to trimming and J lost 6 bases, with 14 bases between them. The CDR3 loop spans 14 amino acids. CDR3 DNA sequence: TGCAGTGCTAGACCCGGGGGTAGGAGTCAGCCCCAGCATTTT. This gives the protein CSARPGGRSQPQHF.

CDR3 coding DNA: TGTGCCAGCAGTTCCGAATATCGGGGACAGTACGAGCAGTACTTC. Its protein product is CASSSEYRGQYEQYF. The chain couples TRBV28 to TRBJ2-7; 7 bases align to TRBD1. This CDR3 has 15 amino acids. Germline V gene data show CDR1 as MDHEN and CDR2 as SYDVKM. J lost 4 bases, V lost 4 bases, and 10 bases had no gene match. Drawing the rest from reference TRBV28 and TRBJ2-7, the complete variable domain is DVKVTQSSRYLVKRTGEKVFLECVQDMDHENMFWYRQDPGLGLRLIYFSYDVKMKEKGDIPEGYSVSREKKERFSLILESASTNQTSMYLCASSSEYRGQYEQYFGPGTRLTVT.

The V and J genes are TRBV13 and TRBJ2-1; no clear D. CDR1 is PRHDT and CDR2 is FYEKMQ in the germline V gene (reference sequence). The CDR3 has 16 amino acids. Between the trimmed V and J ends, which lost 7 bases and 7 bases, there was a span of 23 bases. The CDR3 DNA follows: TGTGCCAGCACCCACCCTACGAGACCCCTTCATAATGAGCAGTTCTTC. Translated, it gives CASTHPTRPLHNEQFF.

The DNA of the CDR3 is TGTGCCAGCAGCTCAGTCGGGACGGGAGCTTTCTTT. It specifies CASSSVGTGAFF. The V gene is TRBV13, the J gene TRBJ1-1; D perhaps matches TRBD1 (5 bases). The CDR3 consists of 12 residues. Germline V lookup: CDR1 PRHDT, CDR2 FYEKMQ (reference sequence). The V gene lost 4 bases and the J gene lost 10 bases, with 13 bases spanning the gap.

The chain carries TRBV27 and TRBJ2-3; D might be TRBD2 (5 bases). Germline CDR1 is MNHEY and CDR2 is SMNVEV (reference sequence). Trimming removed 3 bases at V and 3 bases at J, with 13 bases between. This CDR3 is built from 15 residues. The CDR3 protein is CASSFGGSRTDTQYF. The CDR3, as DNA: TGTGCCAGCAGTTTTGGTGGGAGCCGGACAGATACGCAGTATTTT.

The chain joins TRBV4-3 to TRBJ2-1; 10 positions match TRBD2. The CDR3 loop spans 19 amino acids. Germline lookup yields CDR1 LGHNA and CDR2 YSLEER. The J segment lost 0 bases and the V segment lost 0 bases, leaving 8 bases of the junction unmatched. This CDR3 reads CASSQDRSSGGSSYNEQFF. The CDR3, as DNA: TGCGCCAGCAGCCAAGATCGGAGTAGCGGGGGGAGCTCCTACAATGAGCAGTTCTTC.

V and J are TRBV11-2 and TRBJ2-1, with 8 bases identical to TRBD2. J gave up 0 bases and V 0 bases, and 4 bases lay outside the gene matches. The germline CDR1 and CDR2 sequences are SGHAT and FQNNGV. The CDR3 has 17 amino acids. The CDR3 coding sequence is TGTGCCAGCAGCTTAGATAATGCGGGGGGCTCCTACAATGAGCAGTTCTTC. Protein product: CASSLDNAGGSYNEQFF.

The CDR3 DNA follows: TGTGCCAGTATAGAGTTCAGCACTGAAGCTTTCTTT. Encoded protein: CASIEFSTEAFF. This chain uses TRBV19 with TRBJ1-1; no reliable D call. Between the trimmed V and J ends, which lost 7 bases and 4 bases, there was a span of 10 bases. The length of the CDR3 is 12 residues. Germline CDR1 LNHDA, CDR2 SQIVND (reference sequence).

The chain has TRBV28 and TRBJ2-5; D is tentatively TRBD1 or TRBD2 (5 bases each). Trimming cost V 2 bases and J 0 bases, with 19 bases left between them. The CDR3 loop spans 18 amino acids. In germline, CDR1 is MDHEN, CDR2 SYDVKM. CDR3 sequence: CASSLMGTGERDQETQYF. DNA for the CDR3: TGTGCCAGCAGTTTAATGGGGACCGGTGAAAGAGACCAAGAGACCCAGTACTTC. The variable domain in full, completed from reference TRBV28 and TRBJ2-5, reads DVKVTQSSRYLVKRTGEKVFLECVQDMDHENMFWYRQDPGLGLRLIYFSYDVKMKEKGDIPEGYSVSREKKERFSLILESASTNQTSMYLCASSLMGTGERDQETQYFGPGTRLLVL.

This chain uses TRBV7-9 with TRBJ2-7; perhaps TRBD1 as D (6 bases). This CDR3 has 12 residues. Germline V gives CDR1 SEHNR, CDR2 FQNEAQ (reference sequence). Deletions cut 6 bases from V and 7 bases from J, with 13 bases between. CDR3 nucleotides: TGTGCCAGCAGTCGTGACAGGCGAGAGCAGTACTTC. Amino acids: CASSRDRREQYF.

CDR3 sequence: CASSQVMLEQYF. Written as DNA, the CDR3 is TGTGCCAGCAGCCAAGTTATGCTCGAGCAGTACTTC. This sequence joins TRBV14 and TRBJ2-7, with D unresolved. Trimming left V 1 base short and J 6 bases short, with 7 bases between. Germline CDR1 reads SGHDN; CDR2 reads FVKESK. The CDR3 consists of 12 residues.

The V gene is TRBV29-1, the J gene TRBJ1-2; 7 bases align to TRBD1. This CDR3 region has 14 residues. Germline V gives CDR1 SQVTM, CDR2 ANQGSEA. V gave up 1 base and J gave up 4 bases; unmatched junction bases: 6. The CDR3 loop is CSVEGLDRTYGYTF. CDR3 DNA sequence: TGCAGCGTTGAAGGGTTGGACAGGACCTATGGCTACACCTTC. Together with reference TRBV29-1 and TRBJ1-2, the CDR3 gives the full variable domain: SAVISQKPSRDICQRGTSLTIQCQVDSQVTMMFWYRQQPGQSLTLIATANQGSEATYESGFVIDKFPISRPNLTFSTLTVSNMSPEDSSIYLCSVEGLDRTYGYTFGSGTRLTVV.